A single sample gave rise to the 29 T cell receptor beta chains below, sequenced in a study of blood T cell repertoires in COVID-19. TCRdb keeps only in-frame clones here, not all; method: immunoSEQ multiplex PCR. The data show some 140,000 clones, with 75% to 90% seen just once and 2% to 3% held by the top ten. Sequenced input: peripheral blood. These receptors were obtained from a man over 45 with active COVID-19.

The V and J genes are TRBV20-1 and TRBJ2-3; the match to TRBD2 covers 8 bases. From germline, CDR1 is DFQATT and CDR2 SNEGSKA (reference sequence). Unmatched junction bases numbered 4, after V lost 3 bases and J lost 2 bases. The CDR3 covers 14 residues. In DNA form, the CDR3 reads TGCAGTGCTAGTAGCGGGGCTGACACAGATACGCAGTATTTT. Translating gives CSASSGADTDTQYF.

The chain employs TRBV18 and TRBJ1-1; a weak D match, TRBD1 (6 bases). Germline CDR1 reads KGHSH; CDR2 reads LQKENI. The CDR3 sequence is 15 residues long. Between the trimmed V and J ends, which lost 4 bases and 1 base, there was a span of 13 bases. Written as DNA, the CDR3 is TGTGCCAGCTCACTACTTATGGGGGCGAACACTGAAGCTTTCTTT. It encodes CASSLLMGANTEAFF.

The CDR3 coding sequence is TGTGCCAGCAGACTGGACAGGGGGCACACCGGGGAGCTGTTTTTT. Translation: CASRLDRGHTGELFF. The chain carries TRBV2 and TRBJ2-2, with 11 positions matching TRBD1. This CDR3 has 15 amino acids. Germline V gene data show CDR1 as SNHLY and CDR2 as FYNNEI. V gave up 6 bases and J gave up 3 bases; unmatched junction bases: 3. The complete variable domain, with remaining parts taken from reference TRBV2 and TRBJ2-2, reads EPEVTQTPSHQVTQMGQEVILRCVPISNHLYFYWYRQILGQKVEFLVSFYNNEISEKSEIFDDQFSVERPDGSNFTLKIRSTKLEDSAMYFCASRLDRGHTGELFFGEGSRLTVL.

This clone showed up just a few times. CDR3: CASSLAAGVAFF. CDR3 coding DNA: TGTGCCAGCAGCTTGGCTGCAGGGGTAGCTTTCTTT. The J gene is TRBJ1-1, the V gene TRBV5-6; tentative D call: TRBD1 (6 bases). Trimming pared 0 bases from V and 10 bases from J, leaving 10 bases between. This CDR3 region has 12 residues. Germline CDR1 and CDR2: SGHDT and YYEEEE. The variable domain in full, with the rest retrieved from reference TRBV5-6 and TRBJ1-1, is DAGVTQSPTHLIKTRGQQVTLRCSPKSGHDTVSWYQQALGQGPQFIFQYYEEEERQRGNFPDRFSGHQFPNYSSELNVNALLLGDSALYLCASSLAAGVAFFGQGTRLTVV.

The chain employs TRBV7-9 and TRBJ2-6; 7 nucleotides line up with TRBD1. Unmatched junction bases numbered 8, after V lost 5 bases and J lost 4 bases. CDR1 and CDR2 (germline): SEHNR, FQNEAQ (reference sequence). The CDR3 sequence is 16 residues long. The CDR3 loop is CASSHTGAAGANVLTF. The CDR3 nucleotides read TGTGCCAGCAGCCATACAGGGGCGGCGGGGGCCAACGTCCTGACTTTC.

The J gene is TRBJ2-7, the V gene TRBV6-5; 8 bases match TRBD2. This CDR3 has 15 amino acids. V was clipped by 4 bases and J by 7 bases; unmatched bases: 12. Germline CDR1 reads MNHEY; CDR2 reads SVGAGI. CDR3 nucleotide sequence: TGTGCCAGCAGTTCCGGGGGGGCCCCCTCTGGGGAGCAGTACTTC. Protein sequence: CASSSGGAPSGEQYF.

The chain links TRBV2 to TRBJ1-1; tentative D call: TRBD1 (6 bases). The germline gives CDR1 SNHLY, CDR2 FYNNEI. V was pared by 5 bases and J by 6 bases, with 7 bases between. This CDR3 is built from 11 residues. The CDR3 region has the DNA TGTGCCAGCAGTCGGACAGCTGAAGCTTTCTTT. Amino acids: CASSRTAEAFF.

The CDR3 region has the DNA TGTGCCAGCATACCGAGAGCGGGGGCCGGTAATGAGCAGTTCTTC. Translated: CASIPRAGAGNEQFF. This chain uses TRBV5-8 with TRBJ2-1; TRBD2 matches at 8 bases. CDR3 size: 15 residues. Trimming took 6 bases from V and 7 from J; bases not matched to a gene: 12. Germline V gene sequence: CDR1 SGHTS, CDR2 YDEGEE.

The rearrangement uses TRBV19 and TRBJ2-2; 9 bases are shared with TRBD2. Germline CDR1 reads LNHDA; CDR2 reads SQIVND (reference sequence). V shed 4 bases, J shed 8 bases, and the junction held 11 bases outside the gene matches. CDR3 size: 16 residues. The CDR3 loop reads CASSTPGLALAGELFF. For the CDR3, the DNA is TGTGCCAGTAGTACCCCGGGACTAGCCCTGGCAGGGGAGCTGTTTTTT.

The chain links TRBV2 to TRBJ2-5; D is perhaps TRBD2 (6 bases). V was shortened by 1 base and J by 2 bases, with 8 bases between the two germline ends. Germline V gene sequence: CDR1 SNHLY, CDR2 FYNNEI. There are 14 residues in the CDR3. The CDR3 nucleotides are TGTGCCAGCAGTGAAGGCCGGGGGCAAGAGACCCAGTACTTC. It yields the protein CASSEGRGQETQYF.

This sequence joins TRBV6-1 and TRBJ2-2; tentative D call: TRBD2 (6 bases). Germline V gene data show CDR1 as MNHNS and CDR2 as SASEGT. The CDR3 sequence is 14 residues long. With 7 bases removed from V and 2 bases from J, the gap between germline ends came to 11 bases. CDR3 sequence (DNA): TGTGCCAGCATTATCGGGGGAAACACCGGGGAGCTGTTTTTT. This sequence encodes CASIIGGNTGELFF.

This chain joins TRBV9 and TRBJ2-1; TRBD2 agrees at 10 bases. CDR3 size: 17 residues. V gave up 0 bases and J gave up 0 bases; unmatched junction bases: 3. Germline V gene sequence: CDR1 SGDLS, CDR2 YYNGEE. CDR3 region: CASSVASGGSSYNEQFF. The CDR3 bases are TGTGCCAGCAGCGTAGCTAGCGGGGGCAGCTCCTACAATGAGCAGTTCTTC. Full variable domain (remainder filled in from reference TRBV9 and TRBJ2-1): DSGVTQTPKHLITATGQRVTLRCSPRSGDLSVYWYQQSLDQGLQFLIQYYNGEERAKGNILERFSAQQFPDLHSELNLSSLELGDSALYFCASSVASGGSSYNEQFFGPGTRLTVL.

The rearrangement uses TRBV4-1 and TRBJ1-4; tentative D call: TRBD1 (6 bases). The length of the CDR3 is 14 residues. Germline CDR1 reads MGHRA; CDR2 reads YSYEKL. Trimming took off 2 bases at V and 12 bases at J, with 16 bases between the two ends. The chain's CDR3 is CASSQITRTAELFF. The DNA for the CDR3 is TGCGCCAGCAGCCAAATTACGAGGACAGCTGAACTGTTTTTT.

This chain uses TRBV7-3 with TRBJ2-5; TRBD1 aligns across 9 bases. V lost 4 bases, J lost 5 bases, and 5 bases stayed unmatched. Germline V lookup: CDR1 SGHTA, CDR2 FQGTGA. This CDR3 spans 14 amino acids. Here the CDR3 reads CASSSTGGRETQYF. The CDR3 DNA follows: TGTGCCAGCAGCTCAACAGGGGGCAGGGAGACCCAGTACTTC.

The chain couples TRBV6-5 to TRBJ1-5; a possible D gene is TRBD1 (6 bases). CDR3 length equals 14 residues. Germline V gene data show CDR1 as MNHEY and CDR2 as SVGAGI. The ends were cut back, 6 bases at V and 2 bases at J, with 11 bases in the middle. In nucleotides, the CDR3 is TGTGCCAGCAGCCGGGACAAGGGCAATCAGCCCCAGCATTTT. Encoded protein: CASSRDKGNQPQHF.

The rearrangement joins TRBV6-5 to TRBJ1-6; D uncertain. The CDR3 is 13 residues long. Looked up from germline, CDR1 is MNHEY and CDR2 is SVGAGI. V lost 5 bases, J lost 6 bases, and 8 bases lay in between. CDR3 nucleotide sequence: TGTGCCAGCAGTCGCCAGGTTAATTCACCCCTCCACTTT. The encoded protein is CASSRQVNSPLHF.

The V and J genes are TRBV5-6 and TRBJ1-2, with 7 bases fitting TRBD1. The CDR3 length is 14 residues. Germline V gene lookup returns CDR1 SGHDT and CDR2 YYEEEE. With V trimmed by 1 base and J by 7 bases, 7 bases remained unmatched. CDR3 nucleotide sequence: TGTGCCAGCAGCTTGACTGAGGGGGCAGGTGGCTACACCTTC. This encodes CASSLTEGAGGYTF. Full variable domain (missing parts from reference TRBV5-6 and TRBJ1-2): DAGVTQSPTHLIKTRGQQVTLRCSPKSGHDTVSWYQQALGQGPQFIFQYYEEEERQRGNFPDRFSGHQFPNYSSELNVNALLLGDSALYLCASSLTEGAGGYTFGSGTRLTVV.

The V and J genes are TRBV19 and TRBJ1-6; TRBD1 matches 8 bases. Per germline, CDR1 LNHDA and CDR2 SQIVND (reference sequence). This CDR3 region has 15 residues. With V trimmed by 4 bases and J by 10 bases, 9 bases remained unmatched. CDR3: CASSTGQALGSPLHF. Written as DNA, the CDR3 is TGTGCCAGTAGTACGGGACAGGCTCTGGGATCACCCCTCCACTTT.

J is TRBJ2-1 and V is TRBV6-4; TRBD2 might be the D (6 bases). This CDR3 is 15 amino acids long. V dropped 4 bases and J dropped 1 base, with 11 bases sitting between them. CDR1 is MRHNA and CDR2 is SNTAGT in the germline V gene. This CDR3 reads CASSGSGTSYNEQFF. CDR3 DNA sequence: TGTGCCAGCAGTGGCTCCGGGACTTCCTACAATGAGCAGTTCTTC.

This chain connects TRBV19 to TRBJ1-6; 7 positions match TRBD1. The CDR3 is 15 amino acids. Germline V CDR1 and CDR2: LNHDA, SQIVND (reference sequence). With 6 bases clipped from V and 5 bases from J, the junction kept 7 bases outside the gene matches. CDR3 in amino acids: CASSLPTGNNSPLHF. CDR3 sequence (DNA): TGTGCCAGTAGCTTACCGACAGGGAATAATTCACCCCTCCACTTT.

This clone turned up a few times. The rearrangement links TRBV6-1 to TRBJ1-3, with D perhaps TRBD1 (5 bases). The germline V gene has CDR1 MNHNS and CDR2 SASEGT. The CDR3 covers 17 residues. The ends were cut back, 0 bases at V and 4 bases at J, with 16 bases in the middle. This chain's CDR3 is CASSEAPGGLSGNTIYF. The CDR3 DNA reads TGTGCCAGCAGTGAAGCCCCCGGGGGACTATCAGGAAACACCATATATTTT.

This clone has a single count. The rearrangement links TRBV6-5 to TRBJ2-3; TRBD2 aligns across 11 bases. Germline V gene data show CDR1 as MNHEY and CDR2 as SVGAGI. CDR3 size: 14 residues. The V gene end was trimmed by 10 bases and the J gene end by 2 bases; junction bases not matched to a gene: 5. For the CDR3, the DNA is TGTGCCACTAGACTAGCGGGGTACACAGATACGCAGTATTTT. Residues: CATRLAGYTDTQYF.

This clone occurred once. The V call is TRBV6-6, the J call TRBJ2-7; 8 positions match TRBD1. This CDR3 has 14 residues. J gave up 7 bases and V 4 bases, and 9 bases lay outside the gene matches. CDR1 is MNHNY and CDR2 is SVGAGI in the germline V gene (reference sequence). The CDR3 spells CASSSGQGFLEQYF. DNA of the CDR3: TGTGCCAGCAGTTCAGGACAGGGCTTCTTGGAGCAGTACTTC.

This chain links TRBV7-6 with TRBJ2-3; tentative D call: TRBD2 (5 bases). The CDR3 length is 13 residues. Per germline, CDR1 SGHVS and CDR2 FNYEAQ. Trimming removed 6 bases from V and 9 bases from J, with 16 bases in between. CDR3 amino acids: CASSNQDSRTQYF. In nucleotides, the CDR3 is TGTGCCAGCAGTAATCAGGACTCGCGGACGCAGTATTTT.

This sequence joins TRBV11-2 and TRBJ2-7; D perhaps matches TRBD1 (6 bases). Germline CDR1 is SGHAT and CDR2 is FQNNGV. The V end lost 4 bases, the J end lost 6 bases, and 16 bases lay between the germline ends. The CDR3 runs 14 residues. CDR3 nucleotide sequence: TGTGCCAGCAGCTCAACCCCAGGGGCGGCCGAGCAGTACTTC. It encodes CASSSTPGAAEQYF.

The CDR3 loop is CASKGQIQETQYF. In DNA, the CDR3 is TGTGCCAGCAAGGGACAGATACAAGAGACCCAGTACTTC. The rearrangement links TRBV2 to TRBJ2-5, with 7 bases identical to TRBD1. V trimming: 7 bases; J trimming: 2 bases; junction bases outside the gene matches: 4. Germline CDR1 reads SNHLY; CDR2 reads FYNNEI. The CDR3 has 13 residues.

V usage is TRBV4-1 and J usage is TRBJ1-4; 9 nucleotides line up with TRBD1. The V gene's germline CDR1 is MGHRA and CDR2 YSYEKL. This CDR3 has 14 amino acids. The V and J ends lost 11 bases and 8 bases, in that order; junction bases with no gene match: 12. CDR3 sequence: CASQKTGQGEKLFF. CDR3 sequence (DNA): TGCGCCTCCCAAAAAACGGGACAGGGCGAAAAACTGTTTTTT.

The chain employs TRBV4-3 and TRBJ2-7; D is unresolved. Per the germline V gene, CDR1 is LGHNA and CDR2 is YSLEER. This CDR3 has 13 amino acids. The V gene lost 2 bases and the J gene lost 1 base, with 6 bases spanning the gap. The CDR3, as DNA: TGCGCCAGCAGCCAACAGACTTCCTACGAGCAGTACTTC. Translated: CASSQQTSYEQYF.

V and J are TRBV2 and TRBJ1-5; TRBD1 agrees at 7 bases. The germline CDR1 and CDR2 sequences are SNHLY and FYNNEI. V lost 5 bases, J lost 3 bases, and 4 bases stayed unmatched. CDR3 length: 14 amino acids. CDR3 bases: TGTGCCAGCAGTTATGACAGGGCCAATCAGCCCCAGCATTTT. This encodes CASSYDRANQPQHF.